This T cell receptor beta chain was sequenced during a study of graft-versus-host responses after intestinal transplantation. Trimming cost V 4 bases and J 4 bases, with 15 bases left between them. The length of the CDR3 is 15 residues. Germline V gene lookup returns CDR1 SGHRS and CDR2 YFSETQ. A note on this clone: Its cognate antigen is unknown.

Findings of the study overall: Recipient marrow contained GvH clones, some of which appeared first in ileum or blood. Individuals who had graft-donor T cell macrochimerism had allografts that showed high graft-versus-host to host-versus-graft clonal ratios.

Profiled with immunoSEQ multiplex PCR; TCRdb holds only in-frame clones, not every one. The sample consists of under 90,000 clones, 90% of them appearing once. The material was unstimulated CD8+ T cells sorted from spleen or lymph node cells, obtained before transplant. This clonotype was obtained from a human donor who was the organ donor for an intestinal transplant. This chain uses TRBV5-1 with TRBJ2-1; the D gene is possibly TRBD1 (6 bases). CDR3 amino acids: CASSPLGTSYNEQFF. The CDR3 DNA reads as TGCGCCAGCAGCCCGCTGGGGACATCATACAATGAGCAGTTCTTC.